The clone carrying this T cell receptor beta chain was observed a handful of times. Its antigen is unidentified. This specimen belongs to a study of T cells in Graves' hyperthyroidism and ophthalmopathy. Study-level findings and limits: By a 13 V-J model, ophthalmopathy was set apart from stable hyperthyroidism.

Amplification of TCR beta CDR3 regions used RNA as the template. First-round RT-PCR targeting the TCR CDR3 was performed with the HTBI primer set. TCRdb used MiXCR to reprocess the multiplex PCR reads, holding one entry per CDR3 protein. The repertoire consists of some 650,000 distinct CDR3 sequences, with 16% occurring once and the leading ten covering 3% to 4%. This CDR3 comprises 14 residues. V lost 8 bases to trimming and J lost 3 bases; unmatched junction nucleotides: 9. From germline, CDR1 is MNHEY and CDR2 SMNVEV (reference sequence). The chain carries TRBV27 and TRBJ2-5; TRBD2 agrees at 7 bases. The source is a woman aged 40 to 55 with Graves' ophthalmopathy. Sequencing used blood. CDR3 bases: TGTGCCAGCCAGGTGGGAGGGCAAAAAGAGACCCAGTACTTC. Protein sequence: CASQVGGQKETQYF.